A selection of T cell receptor beta chains follows, all from one sample in a study of vaccination effects on CD4 cells after COVID-19. No antigen has been assigned to these receptors. Libraries were prepared by immunoSEQ multiplex PCR; TCRdb keeps only in-frame clonotypes and omits some of them. Among about 46,000 clones listed, 65% to 75% were seen once. Here the sequenced sample was CD4+ T cells from PBMCs cultured with HCoV-OC43 spike peptides, taken after COVID-19 vaccination. The receptors derive from a human donor who received a COVID-19 vaccine. The CDR3 runs from the conserved cysteine through the conserved F or W. The D gene is left open where the match is weak. The size field is filled for only some rows; it gives once, few, many or a size class.

j_call | clone_size | d_call | v_call | cdr3_nt | cdr3_aa
TRBJ1-1 | once | NA | TRBV3-1/TRBV3-2 | TGTGCCAGCAGCCAATTACAGGGTCGGAATTTAGCGAACACTGAAGCTTTCTTT | CASSQLQGRNLANTEAFF
TRBJ1-1 | NA | TRBD1 | TRBV6-4 | TGTGCCAGCAGACCTCAGGGGGTCATGGACACTGAAGCTTTCTTT | CASRPQGVMDTEAFF
TRBJ1-2 | NA | NA | TRBV6-5 | TGTGCCAGCAGTTACCAGGGTTCGCCTACTAATGGCTACACCTTC | CASSYQGSPTNGYTF
TRBJ2-1 | NA | NA | TRBV5-1 | TGCGCCAGCAGCTTGGCCAGGGGATCTTACAATGAGCAGTTCTTC | CASSLARGSYNEQFF
TRBJ2-5 | NA | NA | TRBV11-2 | TGTGCCAGCAGCTTATTTTCAGGGGAAGAGACCCAGTACTTC | CASSLFSGEETQYF
TRBJ1-1 | NA | NA | TRBV19 | TGTGCCAGTAATAATCAGGGAACCTACGAAGCTTTCTTT | CASNNQGTYEAFF
TRBJ1-2 | NA | TRBD1 | TRBV6-5 | TGTGCCAGCAGTTACGACAGGGGGCAGGGCTACACCTTC | CASSYDRGQGYTF
TRBJ1-1 | NA | NA | TRBV12-3/TRBV12-4 | TGTGCCAGCAGTTTCAGTGGCCCCCCCGAAGCTTTCTTT | CASSFSGPPEAFF
TRBJ2-7 | NA | NA | TRBV19 | TGTGCCAGTAGTAGGCAGGGGCTCGACTACGAGCAGTACTTC | CASSRQGLDYEQYF
TRBJ1-2 | NA | TRBD1 | TRBV7-2 | TGTGCCAGCAGCTCGGGACAGGGTTTTGGCTACACCTTC | CASSSGQGFGYTF
TRBJ2-1 | NA | TRBD2 | TRBV18 | TGTGCCAGCTCCCCAATAGCGGGCAGAGAGCAGTTCTTC | CASSPIAGREQFF
TRBJ1-2 | NA | TRBD1 | TRBV2 | TGTGCCAGCAGCCTGGGACAGGGGGAATATGGCTACACCTTC | CASSLGQGEYGYTF
TRBJ2-2 | NA | TRBD2 | TRBV27 | TGTGCCAGCAGTTTGGGAGCGGGAGTCGACGGGGAGCTGTTTTTT | CASSLGAGVDGELFF